The present TCR beta chain was sequenced within a study of blood T cell repertoires in COVID-19. Study summary: The samples span acute and convalescent COVID-19 from the United States, Italy and Spain.

TCRdb's table, derived via immunoSEQ multiplex PCR, lists solely in-frame clones and lacks some. Counted here are 75,000 to 95,000 clones, around 74% occurring once; the ten biggest clones make up about 5%. The V segment lost 11 bases and the J segment 2 bases; nucleotides outside the gene matches: 7. This CDR3 spans 14 amino acids. Germline V CDR1 and CDR2: KGHDR, SFDVKD. This TCR was sampled from a woman over 75 with active or convalescent COVID-19. V is TRBV24-1 and J is TRBJ2-3, with 9 bases that match TRBD1. The material sequenced was peripheral blood. In DNA form, the CDR3 reads TGTGCCATCAGGGGACAGGGATCCACAGATACGCAGTATTTT. Its translation is CAIRGQGSTDTQYF.